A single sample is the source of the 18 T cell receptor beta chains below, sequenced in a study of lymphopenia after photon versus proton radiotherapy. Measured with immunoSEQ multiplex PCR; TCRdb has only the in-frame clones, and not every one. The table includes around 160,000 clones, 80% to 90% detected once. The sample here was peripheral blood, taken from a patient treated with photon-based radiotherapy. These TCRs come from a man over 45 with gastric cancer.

The CDR3 DNA is TGTGCCAGCAGCCCCCGGGGCCGGAACACTGAAGCTTTCTTT. Amino acid sequence: CASSPRGRNTEAFF. The chain employs TRBV13 and TRBJ1-1, with D possibly TRBD1 on 5 matching bases. The CDR3 covers 14 residues. Germline lookup yields CDR1 PRHDT and CDR2 FYEKMQ (reference sequence). Between the trimmed V and J ends, which lost 5 bases and 1 base, there was a span of 11 bases.

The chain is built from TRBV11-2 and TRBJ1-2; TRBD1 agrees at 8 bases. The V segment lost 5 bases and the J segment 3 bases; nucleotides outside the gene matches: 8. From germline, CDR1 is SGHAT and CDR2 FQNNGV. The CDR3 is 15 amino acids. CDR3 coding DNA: TGTGCCAGCAGCCAAGGACAGGGCATTTACTATGGCTACACCTTC. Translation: CASSQGQGIYYGYTF. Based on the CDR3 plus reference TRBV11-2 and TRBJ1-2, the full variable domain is EAGVAQSPRYKIIEKRQSVAFWCNPISGHATLYWYQQILGQGPKLLIQFQNNGVVDDSQLPKDRFSAERLKGVDSTLKIQPAKLEDSAVYLCASSQGQGIYYGYTFGSGTRLTVV.

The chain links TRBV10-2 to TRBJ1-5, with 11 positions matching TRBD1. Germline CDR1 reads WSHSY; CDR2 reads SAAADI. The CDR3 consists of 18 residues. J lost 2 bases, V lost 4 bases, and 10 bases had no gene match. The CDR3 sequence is CASSAVGQGAGGNQPQHF. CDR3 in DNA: TGCGCCAGCAGTGCAGTAGGACAGGGGGCTGGCGGCAATCAGCCCCAGCATTTT.

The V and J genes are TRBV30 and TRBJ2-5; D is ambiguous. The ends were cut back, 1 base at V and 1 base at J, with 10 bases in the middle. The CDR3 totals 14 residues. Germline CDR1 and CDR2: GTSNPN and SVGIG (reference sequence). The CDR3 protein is CAWSADRSQETQYF. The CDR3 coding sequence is TGTGCCTGGAGTGCCGATAGGAGCCAAGAGACCCAGTACTTC. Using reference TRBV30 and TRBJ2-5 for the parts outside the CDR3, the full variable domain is SQTIHQWPATLVQPVGSPLSLECTVEGTSNPNLYWYRQAAGRGLQLLFYSVGIGQISSEVPQNLSASRPQDRQFILSSKKLLLSDSGFYLCAWSADRSQETQYFGPGTRLLVL.

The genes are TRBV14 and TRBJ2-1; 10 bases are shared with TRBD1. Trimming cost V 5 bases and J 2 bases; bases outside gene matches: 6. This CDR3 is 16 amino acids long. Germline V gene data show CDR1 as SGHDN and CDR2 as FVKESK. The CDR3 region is CASSTGQGSPYNEQFF. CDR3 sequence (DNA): TGTGCCAGCAGCACGGGACAGGGGAGCCCCTACAATGAGCAGTTCTTC. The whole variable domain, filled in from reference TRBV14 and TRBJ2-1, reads EAGVTQFPSHSVIEKGQTVTLRCDPISGHDNLYWYRRVMGKEIKFLLHFVKESKQDESGMPNNRFLAERTGGTYSTLKVQPAELEDSGVYFCASSTGQGSPYNEQFFGPGTRLTVL.

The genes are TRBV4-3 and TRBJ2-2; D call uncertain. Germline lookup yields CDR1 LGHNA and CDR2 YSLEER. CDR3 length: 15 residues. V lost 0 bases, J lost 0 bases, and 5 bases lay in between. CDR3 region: CASSQDSTNTGELFF. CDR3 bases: TGCGCCAGCAGCCAAGACAGCACGAACACCGGGGAGCTGTTTTTT.

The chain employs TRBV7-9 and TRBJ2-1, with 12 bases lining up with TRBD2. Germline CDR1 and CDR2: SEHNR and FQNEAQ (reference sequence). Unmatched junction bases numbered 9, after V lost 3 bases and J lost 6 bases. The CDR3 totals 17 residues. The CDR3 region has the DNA TGTGCCAGCAGCTTTCCTAGCGGGAGGGATTTCGGCAATGAGCAGTTCTTC. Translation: CASSFPSGRDFGNEQFF.

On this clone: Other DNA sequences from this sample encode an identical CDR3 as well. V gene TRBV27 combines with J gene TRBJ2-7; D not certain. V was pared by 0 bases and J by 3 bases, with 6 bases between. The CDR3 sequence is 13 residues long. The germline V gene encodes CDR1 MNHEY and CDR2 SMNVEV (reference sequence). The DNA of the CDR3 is TGTGCCAGCAGTTTATCTGGTAGCTACGAGCAGTACTTC. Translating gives CASSLSGSYEQYF.

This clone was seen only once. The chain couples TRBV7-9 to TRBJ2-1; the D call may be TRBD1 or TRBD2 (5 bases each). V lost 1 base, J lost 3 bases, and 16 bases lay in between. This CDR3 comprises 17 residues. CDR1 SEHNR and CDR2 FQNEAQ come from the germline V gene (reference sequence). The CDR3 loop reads CASSLGGTRAGYNEQFF. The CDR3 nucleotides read TGTGCCAGCAGCTTAGGTGGGACGAGGGCAGGCTACAATGAGCAGTTCTTC.

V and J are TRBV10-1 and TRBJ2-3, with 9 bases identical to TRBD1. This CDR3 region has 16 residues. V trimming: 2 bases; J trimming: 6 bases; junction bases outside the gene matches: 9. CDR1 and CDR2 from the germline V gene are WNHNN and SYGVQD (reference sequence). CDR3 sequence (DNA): TGCGCCAGCAGTGAGGGGACAGGGCAAATGGGCGATACGCAGTATTTT. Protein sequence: CASSEGTGQMGDTQYF.

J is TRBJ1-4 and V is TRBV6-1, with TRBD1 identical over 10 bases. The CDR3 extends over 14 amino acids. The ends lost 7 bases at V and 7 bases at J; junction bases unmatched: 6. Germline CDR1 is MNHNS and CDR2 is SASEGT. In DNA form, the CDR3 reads TGTGCCAGCAAGGGGACAGGGGCGAGTGAAAAACTGTTTTTT. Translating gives CASKGTGASEKLFF.

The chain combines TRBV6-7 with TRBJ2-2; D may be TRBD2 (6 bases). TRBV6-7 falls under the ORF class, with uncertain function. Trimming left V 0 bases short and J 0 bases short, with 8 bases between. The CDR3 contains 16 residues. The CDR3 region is CASSYSSSANTGELFF. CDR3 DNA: TGTGCCAGCAGTTACTCGTCTAGCGCGAACACCGGGGAGCTGTTTTTT.

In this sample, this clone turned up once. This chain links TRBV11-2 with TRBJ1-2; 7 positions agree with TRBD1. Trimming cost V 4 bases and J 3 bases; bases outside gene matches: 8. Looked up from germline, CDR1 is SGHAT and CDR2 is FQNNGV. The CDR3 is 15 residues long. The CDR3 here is CASSSNRGRHYGYTF. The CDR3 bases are TGTGCCAGCAGCTCAAACAGGGGTCGGCACTATGGCTACACCTTC.

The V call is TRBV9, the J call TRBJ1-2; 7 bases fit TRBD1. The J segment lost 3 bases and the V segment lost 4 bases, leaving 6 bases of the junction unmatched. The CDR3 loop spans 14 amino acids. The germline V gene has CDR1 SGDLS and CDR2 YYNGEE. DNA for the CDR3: TGTGCCAGCAGCCCCACAGGGGAAGACTATGGCTACACCTTC. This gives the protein CASSPTGEDYGYTF.

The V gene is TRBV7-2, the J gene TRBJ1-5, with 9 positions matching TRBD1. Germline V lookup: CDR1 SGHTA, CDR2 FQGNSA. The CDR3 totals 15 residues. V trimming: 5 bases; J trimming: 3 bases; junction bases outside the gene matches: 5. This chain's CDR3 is CASSQGQGNNQPQHF. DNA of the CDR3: TGTGCCAGCAGCCAGGGACAGGGTAACAATCAGCCCCAGCATTTT.

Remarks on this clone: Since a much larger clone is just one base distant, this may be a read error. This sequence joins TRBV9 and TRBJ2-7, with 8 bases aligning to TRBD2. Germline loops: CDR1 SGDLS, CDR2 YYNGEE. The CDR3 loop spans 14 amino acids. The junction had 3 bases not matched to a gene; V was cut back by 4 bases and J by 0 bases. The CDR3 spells CASSPGLVSYEQYF. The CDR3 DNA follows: TGTGCCAGCAGCCCGGGACTAGTCTCCTACGAGCAGTACTTC.

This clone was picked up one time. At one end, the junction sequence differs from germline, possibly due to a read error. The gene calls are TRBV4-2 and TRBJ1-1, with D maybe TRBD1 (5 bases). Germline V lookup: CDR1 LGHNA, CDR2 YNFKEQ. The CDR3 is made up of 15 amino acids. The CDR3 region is CASTQGTDLNTEAFF. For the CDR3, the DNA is TGTGCCAGCACCCAAGGGACCGATCTGAACACTGAAGCTTTCTTT.

The CDR3 spells CASSPDGNSNQPQHF. The DNA for the CDR3 is TGTGCCAGCAGCCCGGACGGAAATAGCAATCAGCCCCAGCATTTT. The chain couples TRBV7-2 to TRBJ1-5; D gene unclear. This CDR3 contains 15 residues. CDR1 is SGHTA and CDR2 is FQGNSA in the germline V gene. V was trimmed by 5 bases and J by 0 bases, leaving 11 bases between them. Based on the CDR3 plus reference TRBV7-2 and TRBJ1-5, the full variable domain is GAGVSQSPSNKVTEKGKDVELRCDPISGHTALYWYRQSLGQGLEFLIYFQGNSAPDKSGLPSDRFSAERTGGSVSTLTIQRTQQEDSAVYLCASSPDGNSNQPQHFGDGTRLSIL.